This T cell receptor beta chain stems from a study of neoadjuvant nivolumab and ipilimumab in lung cancer. Study background: The combination arm added day-1 ipilimumab 1 mg/kg to nivolumab 3 mg/kg on days 1, 15, 29.

The method was immunoSEQ multiplex PCR; TCRdb's version includes in-frame clones alone and lacks a portion of them. Among tens of thousands of clones listed, roughly 91% were seen once. In the case of this clone: Its antigen is as yet unknown.

V lost 1 base, J lost 2 bases, and 6 bases lay in between. Germline CDR1 reads LGHNT; CDR2 reads FRNRAP. The CDR3 has 13 residues. General study results and limits: Pathologic regression was not significantly tied to TCR clonality. Pretherapy blood TCR richness correlated positively with resected tumor richness. TCR sequencing covered a small number of samples.

This clonotype originated in an adult with non-small cell lung cancer. Some clones in this sample may be carry-over from other donors' samples. The chain is built from TRBV12-5 and TRBJ2-7, with D perhaps TRBD2 (5 bases). Sequences were derived from blood, sampled before neoadjuvant nivolumab, alone or with ipilimumab. CDR3 in DNA: TGTGCTAGTGGTTTGGACGGGACCTACGAGCAGTACTTC. Residues: CASGLDGTYEQYF.